These 12 T cell receptor beta chains share one sample of origin, sequenced in a study of blood T cell repertoires in COVID-19 (dated by TCRdb to the early 2020s). Preparation of the library involved the immunoSEQ multiplex PCR assay. TCRdb took this table from immuneACCESS and kept in-frame rearrangements with V and J called. Such tables lack part of the clones; where checked against another copy, unresolved V genes explain under half of the gap, and the rest is unexplained. Recorded for this sample are roughly 380,000 clones; approximately 87% of them occurred a single time. 1.3% of the sample goes to the ten largest clones. Sequencing used PBMCs or T cells enriched from blood (not recorded which). These receptors were taken from a man aged 30 to 45 who had recovered from COVID-19.

The chain carries TRBV29-1 and TRBJ1-2; TRBD1 is a possible D gene (5 bases). The CDR3 loop spans 11 amino acids. In germline, CDR1 is SQVTM, CDR2 ANQGSEA. The ends were cut back, 3 bases at V and 7 bases at J, with 9 bases in the middle. In nucleotides, the CDR3 is TGCAGCGTTGACGGAGGGGCTGGCTACACCTTC. Amino acid sequence: CSVDGGAGYTF.

The chain has TRBV9 and TRBJ2-3; 9 bases line up with TRBD2. Trimming removed 4 bases from V and 2 bases from J; junction bases left unmatched: 8. Germline-derived CDR1 and CDR2 are SGDLS and YYNGEE. The CDR3 totals 16 residues. CDR3 residues: CASSPTAGGVTDTQYF. The CDR3 DNA reads as TGTGCCAGCAGCCCCACCGCGGGGGGGGTCACAGATACGCAGTATTTT.

Concerning this clone itself: The same CDR3 can be traced to other DNA sequences in this sample. J is TRBJ2-1 and V is TRBV6-4, with TRBD2 matching over 8 bases. The CDR3 is made up of 15 amino acids. Trimming took 5 bases from V and 4 from J; bases not matched to a gene: 7. Germline loops: CDR1 MRHNA, CDR2 SNTAGT. In DNA, the CDR3 is TGTGCCAGCAGTCCCCTGGCGGGGGGATACAATGAGCAGTTCTTC. It encodes CASSPLAGGYNEQFF.

This rearrangement joins TRBV3-1 (or the pseudogene TRBV3-2) to TRBJ1-1; D uncertain. Trimming shortened V by 5 bases and J by 1 base, and 5 bases separated the two germline ends. Germline assignment: CDR1 LGHDT and CDR2 YNNKEL (reference sequence). This CDR3 is built from 12 residues. In DNA form, the CDR3 reads TGTGCCAGCAGCTGGAGGAACACTGAAGCTTTCTTT. It translates to CASSWRNTEAFF.

The chain uses TRBV7-2 and TRBJ2-1; 9 nucleotides line up with TRBD2. V trimming: 2 bases; J trimming: 7 bases; junction bases outside the gene matches: 9. CDR1 and CDR2 (germline): SGHTA, FQGNSA. This CDR3 spans 16 amino acids. The CDR3 reads CASSLTPRAGGNEQFF. The CDR3 nucleotides are TGTGCCAGCAGCTTAACCCCCCGAGCGGGGGGAAATGAGCAGTTCTTC.

V is TRBV5-4 and J is TRBJ2-1; D unclear. With 2 bases removed from V and 5 bases from J, the gap between germline ends came to 11 bases. CDR3 length: 14 amino acids. CDR1 is SGHNT, CDR2 YYREEE, per germline (reference sequence). The CDR3 sequence is CASSLYSLDNEQFF. The CDR3 DNA sequence: TGTGCCAGCAGCTTATACTCTCTCGACAATGAGCAGTTCTTC.

The J gene is TRBJ2-3, the V gene TRBV2; D perhaps matches TRBD1 (6 bases). The V end lost 8 bases, the J end lost 4 bases, and 16 bases lay between the germline ends. Germline V gene sequence: CDR1 SNHLY, CDR2 FYNNEI. The CDR3 loop spans 14 amino acids. The DNA of the CDR3 is TGTGCCAGCGGGAAGGGGGAGAGTCCAGATACGCAGTATTTT. Amino acids: CASGKGESPDTQYF.

The J gene is TRBJ1-2, the V gene TRBV7-3; perhaps TRBD1 as D (6 bases). The CDR3 runs to 14 residues. Germline-derived CDR1 and CDR2 are SGHTA and FQGTGA. Trimming pared 2 bases from V and 2 bases from J, leaving 9 bases between. The CDR3 DNA is TGTGCCAGCAGCTTATCAGGACAGAACTATGGCTACACCTTC. This gives the protein CASSLSGQNYGYTF.

The genes are TRBV7-9 and TRBJ1-5; D gene unclear. CDR3 length: 16 amino acids. Germline values: CDR1 SEHNR, CDR2 FQNEAQ (reference sequence). Trimming pared 3 bases from V and 0 bases from J, leaving 12 bases between. CDR3 sequence (DNA): TGTGCCAGCAGCTTGTTCCGGGGAGGTAGCAATCAGCCCCAGCATTTT. Amino acids: CASSLFRGGSNQPQHF.

Worth noting for this clone: A read error may produce the germline difference seen at one junction end. This chain connects TRBV15 to TRBJ2-1; 10 bases are a match to TRBD2. CDR3 size: 14 residues. Germline V gene sequence: CDR1 LNHNV, CDR2 YYDKDF (reference sequence). CDR3 bases: TGTGCCACCAGTAGAGCGGCAGCGGGGGGGACCCAGTTCTTC. Its translation is CATSRAAAGGTQFF.

V is TRBV4-2 and J is TRBJ2-7; D is perhaps TRBD2 (7 bases). The germline gives CDR1 LGHNA, CDR2 YNFKEQ. V lost 5 bases and J 3 bases, leaving 20 bases between the germline ends. This CDR3 region has 16 residues. The CDR3: CASSVMAGGPLYEQYF. The CDR3 DNA is TGTGCCAGCAGCGTAATGGCCGGGGGGCCCCTCTACGAGCAGTACTTC.

The chain links TRBV9 to TRBJ2-3; the D is unclear. CDR1 is SGDLS and CDR2 is YYNGEE in the germline V gene. The CDR3 has 17 residues. Trimming took off 0 bases at V and 0 bases at J, with 14 bases between the two ends. CDR3 nucleotide sequence: TGTGCCAGCAGCGTAGGGCCTCCGGGTACGAGCACAGATACGCAGTATTTT. Protein sequence: CASSVGPPGTSTDTQYF. The full variable domain, completed using reference TRBV9 and TRBJ2-3, is DSGVTQTPKHLITATGQRVTLRCSPRSGDLSVYWYQQSLDQGLQFLIQYYNGEERAKGNILERFSAQQFPDLHSELNLSSLELGDSALYFCASSVGPPGTSTDTQYFGPGTRLTVL.